This TCR beta chain originates from a study of early T cells in non-severe SARS-CoV-2 infection. The protocol attached unique molecular identifiers to individual cDNA molecules. One entry per CDR3 protein, called by TCRdb with MiXCR from the 5' RACE reads. The table lists about 77,000 distinct CDR3 sequences, around 16% of them singletons. V shed 4 bases and J shed 4 bases, with 11 bases lying between them. This CDR3 has 13 amino acids. Germline lookup yields CDR1 SQVTM and CDR2 ANQGSEA. The source is an adult who was a healthcare worker with PCR-confirmed SARS-CoV-2 infection or an uninfected control (not recorded which). This chain joins TRBV29-1 and TRBJ1-5; weak D call: TRBD1 (6 bases). The sequenced material came from whole blood. For the CDR3, the DNA is TGCAGCGTTGGTACAGGGACAAATCAGCCCCAGCATTTT. It yields the protein CSVGTGTNQPQHF.